Below, one T cell receptor (beta chain) is given with its context. Its antigen is not identified. The data were taken from a study of T-cell reconstitution after alpha-beta-depleted transplantation in children. Findings and limits, study-wide: Approximately two months post-transplant, alpha-beta T cells reportedly originated from several hundred expanded graft clones. T-cell counts and diversity at one year post-transplant came mainly from newly produced T cells. Diversity of TCRbeta at day 60 was high in some patients, arising from surviving recipient T cells and thymic progenitors.

The junction had 12 bases not matched to a gene; V was cut back by 2 bases and J by 0 bases. Germline lookup yields CDR1 SGHRS and CDR2 YFSETQ. The CDR3 runs 18 residues. Library preparation (for TCRbeta) was performed with unique molecular identifiers. Using its own MiXCR run on the PCR reads, TCRdb lists one record per CDR3 protein. The table lists approximately 350,000 distinct CDR3 sequences, 15% to 20% of them singletons. The source of this sequence is a male patient aged 2 to 10 who had a stem cell transplant for acute lymphoblastic leukemia, so the T cells may come from the graft donor. The chain uses TRBV5-1 and TRBJ2-7; 9 bases align to TRBD2. This specimen was PBMCs, mostly from graft donor cells, taken 360 days after TCRalphabeta/CD19-depleted stem cell transplant. CDR3 amino acids: CASSFRLAAKIGSYEQYF. CDR3 DNA: TGCGCCAGCAGCTTTCGACTAGCGGCCAAGATTGGCTCCTACGAGCAGTACTTC.